The next 19 T cell receptor beta chains were all read from a single sample in a study of T cell repertoires in cytomegalovirus infection. No antigen is known for these receptors. TCRdb reprocessed the reads with MiXCR, giving one entry per CDR3 protein. The sample carries 370,000 or so distinct CDR3 sequences, roughly 34% recorded once. Sequencing was performed on cultured PBMCs, taken from culture after CMV antigen stimulation. Source of these receptors: a human donor in good health (CMV status not recorded). Some clones in this sample may be carry-over from other donors' samples.

The V call is TRBV29-1, the J call TRBJ2-1; D gene ambiguous. The CDR3 consists of 13 residues. Per germline, CDR1 SQVTM and CDR2 ANQGSEA. The V end lost 3 bases, the J end lost 0 bases, and 6 bases lay between the germline ends. CDR3 nucleotides: TGCAGCGTTGAGGAGAGCTCCTACAATGAGCAGTTCTTC. The encoded protein is CSVEESSYNEQFF.

V gene TRBV10-3 combines with J gene TRBJ2-7; D might be TRBD2 (5 bases). Trimming left V 0 bases short and J 0 bases short, with 6 bases between. CDR1 and CDR2 (germline): ENHRY, SYGVKD. The CDR3 has 14 amino acids. The CDR3 sequence: CAISESDYSYEQYF. In DNA form, the CDR3 reads TGTGCCATCAGTGAGTCTGACTACTCCTACGAGCAGTACTTC.

The chain carries TRBV20-1 and TRBJ2-7; 7 nucleotides align to TRBD2. V lost 3 bases to trimming and J lost 3 bases; unmatched junction nucleotides: 14. CDR1 and CDR2 (germline): DFQATT, SNEGSKA (reference sequence). CDR3 length: 16 amino acids. The CDR3, as DNA: TGCAGTGCTAGTAGCGGACGGGAGGCCTCCAACTACGAGCAGTACGTC. This sequence encodes CSASSGREASNYEQYV.

CDR3 bases: TGTGTCACCAGCCTAGCGGGCGCAGATACGCAGTATTTT. This gives the protein CVTSLAGADTQYF. The chain employs TRBV6-2 or TRBV6-3 and TRBJ2-3, with 8 bases matching TRBD2. The CDR3 spans 13 residues. Germline V gene data show CDR1 as MNHEY and CDR2 as SVGEGT.

This sequence joins TRBV12-3 or TRBV12-4 and TRBJ2-1; D is undetermined. The CDR3 is 14 residues long. Trimming removed 2 bases from V and 5 bases from J, with 10 bases in between. CDR3 loop: CASSLYWQNNEQFF. The CDR3 DNA reads TGTGCCAGCAGTTTATATTGGCAAAACAATGAGCAGTTCTTC.

V and J are TRBV15 and TRBJ2-1; TRBD2 matches at 10 bases. Trimming at V came to 0 bases and at J to 5 bases, leaving 1 base not matched to a gene. The CDR3 contains 15 residues. Germline loops: CDR1 LNHNV, CDR2 YYDKDF (reference sequence). The CDR3 DNA sequence: TGTGCCACCAGCAGAGAACTAGCGGGGAACAATGAGCAGTTCTTC. Its translation is CATSRELAGNNEQFF. The full variable domain, its missing parts supplied by reference TRBV15 and TRBJ2-1, is DAMVIQNPRYQVTQFGKPVTLSCSQTLNHNVMYWYQQKSSQAPKLLFHYYDKDFNNEADTPDNFQSRRPNTSFCFLDIRSPGLGDTAMYLCATSRELAGNNEQFFGPGTRLTVL.

This clonotype has just one count. The chain employs TRBV5-1 and TRBJ1-1; D call uncertain. Trimming removed 7 bases at V and 5 bases at J, with 12 bases between. This CDR3 contains 12 residues. CDR1 and CDR2 from the germline V gene are SGHRS and YFSETQ. The CDR3 reads CASRTWDTEAFF. The CDR3 DNA follows: TGCGCCAGCCGGACCTGGGATACTGAAGCTTTCTTT.

This clonotype occurred a few times. The chain employs TRBV7-9 and TRBJ2-7; TRBD2 agrees at 10 bases. Unmatched junction bases numbered 4, after V lost 5 bases and J lost 0 bases. Germline CDR1 SEHNR, CDR2 FQNEAQ (reference sequence). The CDR3 contains 15 residues. CDR3 DNA: TGTGCCAGCAGCCGGGGACTAGCGAGCTCCTACGAGCAGTACTTC. Protein: CASSRGLASSYEQYF.

The chain has TRBV19 and TRBJ1-3, with a weak D call TRBD1 (5 bases). V lost 7 bases to trimming and J lost 0 bases, with 19 bases between them. Germline V CDR1 and CDR2: LNHDA, SQIVND (reference sequence). The CDR3 is 17 residues long. The CDR3 spells CASKELPGPTSGNTIYF. CDR3 DNA: TGTGCCAGTAAAGAACTACCGGGACCGACCTCTGGAAACACCATATATTTT.

V gene TRBV7-2 combines with J gene TRBJ2-7, with D perhaps matching TRBD1 (6 bases). Trimming stripped 3 bases from V and 2 bases from J, with 11 bases between. The CDR3 has 14 residues. Germline V gene lookup returns CDR1 SGHTA and CDR2 FQGNSA. The CDR3, as DNA: TGTGCCAGCAGCTTGGAACAGGGCCCCTACGAGCAGTACGTC. The encoded protein is CASSLEQGPYEQYV.

J is TRBJ2-7 and V is TRBV4-1; D may correspond to TRBD1 or TRBD2 (5 bases each). The CDR3 is 14 amino acids. The germline V and J ends were trimmed by 4 bases and 6 bases, with 16 bases remaining between them. The germline gives CDR1 MGHRA, CDR2 YSYEKL. The CDR3 sequence is CASSPGAAPSEQYF. In DNA, the CDR3 is TGCGCCAGCAGCCCCGGGGCGGCCCCCTCCGAGCAGTACTTC.

The table lists this clonotype with a few counts. This chain links TRBV28 with TRBJ2-7; D is undetermined. Deletions cut 4 bases from V and 2 bases from J, with 12 bases between. There are 14 residues in the CDR3. In germline, CDR1 is MDHEN, CDR2 SYDVKM. The CDR3 nucleotides read TGTGCCAGCAGTTCAGGACGGGTAGCCTACGAGCAGTACTTC. Amino acids: CASSSGRVAYEQYF. Full variable domain (rest looked up from reference TRBV28 and TRBJ2-7): DVKVTQSSRYLVKRTGEKVFLECVQDMDHENMFWYRQDPGLGLRLIYFSYDVKMKEKGDIPEGYSVSREKKERFSLILESASTNQTSMYLCASSSGRVAYEQYFGPGTRLTVT.

There are a few counts of this clonotype. The chain couples TRBV6-1 to TRBJ2-1; no clear D gene. Germline V CDR1 and CDR2: MNHNS, SASEGT. Trimming took 6 bases from V and 7 from J, leaving 7 bases between them. This CDR3 contains 11 residues. In DNA, the CDR3 is TGTGCCAGCAGCCATTGGAATGAGCAGTTCTTC. Its translation: CASSHWNEQFF.

This clonotype was seen more than once but under ten times. The genes are TRBV7-2 and TRBJ1-2; 7 nucleotides align to TRBD1. Germline trimming cut 2 bases from V and 4 bases from J; bases unmatched to any gene: 13. This CDR3 is 17 amino acids long. CDR1 is SGHTA and CDR2 is FQGNSA in the germline V gene. CDR3 loop: CASSLTRNSGGGYGYTF. CDR3 DNA sequence: TGTGCCAGCAGCTTAACACGGAACTCAGGGGGTGGCTATGGCTACACCTTC.

This clonotype was detected many times. The chain combines TRBV7-2 with TRBJ2-3, with D possibly matching TRBD2 (6 bases). V lost 0 bases, J lost 6 bases, and 13 bases lay in between. CDR3 size: 15 residues. Germline CDR1 SGHTA, CDR2 FQGNSA. CDR3: CASSLAGGPRDTQYF. CDR3 nucleotide sequence: TGTGCCAGCAGCTTAGCGGGAGGCCCGAGGGATACGCAGTATTTT.

This clonotype was found a few times. J is TRBJ2-3 and V is TRBV12-3 or TRBV12-4; D may match TRBD1 or TRBD2 (5 bases each). There are 13 residues in the CDR3. Trimming removed 10 bases from V and 0 bases from J, with 11 bases in between. Written as DNA, the CDR3 is TGTGCCATCAGGGACGGAAGCACAGATACGCAGTATTTT. It specifies CAIRDGSTDTQYF.

This rearrangement joins TRBV7-3 to TRBJ2-3; 7 bases map to TRBD2. Looked up from germline, CDR1 is SGHTA and CDR2 is FQGTGA. J was trimmed by 2 bases and V by 6 bases; bases with no gene match: 11. The CDR3 is 16 amino acids. The CDR3 protein is CASSRGGVMDTDTQYF. CDR3 coding DNA: TGTGCCAGCAGTCGGGGAGGGGTTATGGACACAGATACGCAGTATTTT.

This clonotype showed up many times. The gene calls are TRBV7-6 and TRBJ2-1, with 7 bases matching TRBD2. Germline CDR1 SGHVS, CDR2 FNYEAQ. This CDR3 has 13 residues. V shed 5 bases, J shed 6 bases, and the junction held 4 bases outside the gene matches. The CDR3 sequence: CASSRGLSNEQFF. The DNA of the CDR3 is TGTGCCAGCAGCCGGGGACTATCCAATGAGCAGTTCTTC.

Only one count was recorded for this clonotype. The rearrangement uses TRBV28 and TRBJ1-2; possibly TRBD1 for D (6 bases). Germline lookup yields CDR1 MDHEN and CDR2 SYDVKM. CDR3 length equals 14 residues. Trimming pared 0 bases from V and 7 bases from J, leaving 12 bases between. The CDR3 bases are TGTGCCAGCAGTTTATGGGACAGATCTGTTGGCTACACCTTC. Translated, it gives CASSLWDRSVGYTF.